Listed here are 16 T cell receptor beta chains from one sample, sequenced in a study of blood T cell repertoires in COVID-19. Method: immunoSEQ multiplex PCR; TCRdb's copy keeps in-frame clones and lacks some. The repertoire holds 140,000 or so clones, almost 85% seen once, with around 3.7% in the top ten. The sequenced sample was PBMCs or T cells enriched from blood (not recorded which). These receptors all stem from a woman aged 45-60 years with acute COVID-19.

This chain joins TRBV19 and TRBJ2-1; 13 bases match TRBD2. V shed 5 bases, J shed 6 bases, and the junction held 1 base outside the gene matches. This CDR3 has 14 residues. Germline values: CDR1 LNHDA, CDR2 SQIVND (reference sequence). The CDR3, as DNA: TGTGCCAGTAGTGGACTAGCGGGAGTCAATGAGCAGTTCTTC. As protein: CASSGLAGVNEQFF.

V gene TRBV7-6 combines with J gene TRBJ2-2, with D perhaps matching TRBD2 (5 bases). The CDR3 is 16 residues long. The germline V and J ends were trimmed by 1 base and 1 base, with 10 bases remaining between them. CDR1 and CDR2 from the germline V gene are SGHVS and FNYEAQ. The CDR3 spells CASSLEGGWNTGELFF. Written as DNA, the CDR3 is TGTGCCAGCAGCTTAGAAGGCGGGTGGAACACCGGGGAGCTGTTTTTT.

V and J are TRBV11-3 and TRBJ2-5, with D uncertain. This CDR3 comprises 13 residues. In germline, CDR1 is SGHNT, CDR2 YENEEA. Trimming shortened V by 4 bases and J by 5 bases, and 11 bases separated the two germline ends. The DNA of the CDR3 is TGTGCCAGCAGCTCCGTCCCCCCGGAGACCCAGTACTTC. It encodes CASSSVPPETQYF. The entire variable domain, with the rest obtained from reference TRBV11-3 and TRBJ2-5, is as follows: EAGVVQSPRYKIIEKKQPVAFWCNPISGHNTLYWYLQNLGQGPELLIRYENEEAVDDSQLPKDRFSAERLKGVDSTLKIQPAELGDSAVYLCASSSVPPETQYFGPGTRLLVL.

V gene TRBV6-5 combines with J gene TRBJ1-5; no firm D call. V lost 5 bases and J lost 9, with 11 bases in between. The CDR3 sequence is 12 residues long. Germline V gene sequence: CDR1 MNHEY, CDR2 SVGAGI. CDR3 amino acids: CASSPPLRPQHF. The CDR3 nucleotides read TGTGCCAGCAGTCCCCCCCTGCGGCCCCAGCATTTT.

V gene TRBV27 combines with J gene TRBJ1-3; the D gene is possibly TRBD1 (5 bases). V was shortened by 6 bases and J by 0 bases, with 12 bases between the two germline ends. This CDR3 has 15 amino acids. CDR1 is MNHEY and CDR2 is SMNVEV in the germline V gene (reference sequence). The CDR3 sequence is CASRPGGASGNTIYF. DNA for the CDR3: TGTGCCAGCAGACCAGGCGGGGCCTCTGGAAACACCATATATTTT.

In this sample, this clone turned up once. The chain employs TRBV13 and TRBJ2-1; D might be TRBD2 (5 bases). Deletions cut 5 bases from V and 4 bases from J, with 15 bases between. This CDR3 has 15 amino acids. Germline assignment: CDR1 PRHDT and CDR2 FYEKMQ (reference sequence). Here the CDR3 reads CASSATSLSYNEQFF. CDR3 sequence (DNA): TGTGCCAGCAGCGCTACTAGTTTGTCTTACAATGAGCAGTTCTTC.

The V call is TRBV14, the J call TRBJ2-5; D perhaps matches TRBD2 (6 bases). V was pared by 4 bases and J by 2 bases, with 14 bases between. The V gene's germline CDR1 is SGHDN and CDR2 FVKESK. The CDR3 is 15 amino acids. The CDR3 sequence is CASSRIWGGQETQYF. In DNA, the CDR3 is TGTGCCAGCAGCCGGATATGGGGAGGTCAAGAGACCCAGTACTTC.

The V gene is TRBV30, the J gene TRBJ1-1, with TRBD1 identical over 7 bases. Trimming removed 7 bases from V and 4 bases from J; junction bases left unmatched: 9. CDR1 and CDR2 (germline): GTSNPN, SVGIG (reference sequence). This CDR3 comprises 13 residues. This chain's CDR3 is CASRRDSGTEAFF. In nucleotides, the CDR3 is TGTGCCTCCCGGCGGGACAGTGGCACTGAAGCTTTCTTT. Filled out from reference TRBV30 and TRBJ1-1, the complete variable domain reads SQTIHQWPATLVQPVGSPLSLECTVEGTSNPNLYWYRQAAGRGLQLLFYSVGIGQISSEVPQNLSASRPQDRQFILSSKKLLLSDSGFYLCASRRDSGTEAFFGQGTRLTVV.

This chain links TRBV4-3 with TRBJ1-4; 9 bases agree with TRBD1. The CDR3 extends over 15 amino acids. Unmatched junction bases numbered 1, after V lost 1 base and J lost 4 bases. The germline gives CDR1 LGHNA, CDR2 YSLEER. CDR3 nucleotide sequence: TGCGCCAGCAGCCAAGGGGACAGGGATAATGAAAAACTGTTTTTT. Its translation: CASSQGDRDNEKLFF.

The chain couples TRBV7-2 to TRBJ1-5; TRBD1 might be the D (5 bases). Trimming shortened V by 1 base and J by 6 bases, and 16 bases separated the two germline ends. The CDR3 sequence is 16 residues long. The germline V gene encodes CDR1 SGHTA and CDR2 FQGNSA. The CDR3 DNA reads as TGTGCCAGCAGCTTAGGGCCGGGGGTGGTTTCTCAGCCCCAGCATTTT. Translation gives CASSLGPGVVSQPQHF.

This clone was seen a handful of times. J is TRBJ2-7 and V is TRBV5-6, with D tentatively TRBD1 (5 bases). The germline gives CDR1 SGHDT, CDR2 YYEEEE. Trimming pared 0 bases from V and 0 bases from J, leaving 7 bases between. The CDR3 extends over 14 amino acids. CDR3 sequence reads: CASSLGQPSYEQYF. The CDR3 bases are TGTGCCAGCAGCTTGGGACAGCCCTCCTACGAGCAGTACTTC.

This chain links TRBV3-1 (or the pseudogene TRBV3-2) with TRBJ2-1; 10 nucleotides line up with TRBD2. The CDR3 extends over 14 amino acids. Germline assignment: CDR1 LGHDT and CDR2 YNNKEL (reference sequence). Unmatched junction bases numbered 7, after V lost 7 bases and J lost 7 bases. CDR3 bases: TGTGCCAGCATATCTAGCGGGAGAAAGAATGAGCAGTTCTTC. Translating it yields CASISSGRKNEQFF.

The CDR3 DNA is TGTGCCAGCAGTGAATGGAGCACGCAGCTGAGGGGCTACACCTTC. Amino acid sequence: CASSEWSTQLRGYTF. The chain carries TRBV25-1 and TRBJ1-2, with unresolved D. Per the germline V gene, CDR1 is MGHDK and CDR2 is SYGVNS. Trimming stripped 1 base from V and 8 bases from J, with 17 bases between. This CDR3 comprises 15 residues.

The rearrangement uses TRBV29-1 and TRBJ1-1; a weak D match, TRBD1 (5 bases). Germline CDR1 is SQVTM and CDR2 is ANQGSEA. V was pared by 6 bases and J by 4 bases, with 12 bases between. This CDR3 spans 12 amino acids. The CDR3 region has the DNA TGCAGCGTGCGGGGCGAGGGCACTGAAGCTTTCTTT. Encoded protein: CSVRGEGTEAFF.

The gene calls are TRBV7-3 and TRBJ2-1, with 8 positions matching TRBD2. The CDR3 contains 15 residues. CDR1 and CDR2 from the germline V gene are SGHTA and FQGTGA. V trimming: 5 bases; J trimming: 10 bases; junction bases outside the gene matches: 13. The CDR3 region has the DNA TGTGCCAGCAGCCCCCCGGGGGGGGCCCAATCCGAGCAGTTCTTC. This sequence encodes CASSPPGGAQSEQFF.

This rearrangement joins TRBV19 to TRBJ1-5, with 7 bases identical to TRBD1. V was pared by 0 bases and J by 0 bases, with 8 bases of the junction left unmatched. The CDR3 has 18 residues. CDR1 LNHDA and CDR2 SQIVND come from the germline V gene (reference sequence). This chain's CDR3 is CASSIDTKGAYSNQPQHF. DNA for the CDR3: TGTGCCAGTAGTATAGATACCAAGGGGGCTTATAGCAATCAGCCCCAGCATTTT.